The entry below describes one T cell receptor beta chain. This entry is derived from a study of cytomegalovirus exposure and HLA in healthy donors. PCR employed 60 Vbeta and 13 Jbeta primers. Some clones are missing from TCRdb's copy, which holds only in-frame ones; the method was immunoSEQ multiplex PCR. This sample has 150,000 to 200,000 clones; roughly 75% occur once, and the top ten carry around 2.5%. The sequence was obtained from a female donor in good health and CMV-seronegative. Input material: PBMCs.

The CDR3 here is CASSPRRGEKLFF. The CDR3 DNA reads TGTGCCAGCAGCCCCCGGAGAGGCGAAAAACTGTTTTTT. The gene calls are TRBV11-3 and TRBJ1-4; the D is unclear. CDR3 length: 13 residues. Trimming removed 5 bases from V and 8 bases from J, with 12 bases in between. CDR1 and CDR2 (germline): SGHNT, YENEEA.